Listed below are T cell receptor beta chains from one sample, sequenced in a study of response to subunit inactivated influenza vaccine. In TCRdb, the RT-PCR reads were re-called with MiXCR into one record per CDR3 protein. Here the sample spans 280,000 or so distinct CDR3 sequences, 21% being singletons. The input for sequencing was PBMCs from blood, taken around 22 months after vaccination. The receptors here all came from a man aged 50-75 years who received an inactivated influenza vaccine. The CDR3 runs from the conserved cysteine through the conserved F or W. A D gene is named only where the DNA matches it firmly. Not every row has a clone size; where given, it reads once, few, many or a size class.

TGTGCCAGTAGTAGCCGGGACAGGCGGGTTGATGAGCAGTTCTTC CASSSRDRRVDEQFF TRBJ2-1 few TRBD1 TRBV19
TGTGCCAGCACAGGGGCGGGCACTGAAGCTTTCTTT CASTGAGTEAFF TRBJ1-1 few . TRBV5-4
TGTGCCACCAGTGATCCCGGAAGGACAGGTACAACAGATACGCAGTATTTT CATSDPGRTGTTDTQYF TRBJ2-3 few TRBD1 TRBV24-1
TGTGCCAGCAGCAAGGGACAGGGGAAGGGCACAGATACGCAGTATTTT CASSKGQGKGTDTQYF TRBJ2-3 . . TRBV21-1
TGCAGTGCTAGAGTGTTGACAGGGGGTAGGGGTGAAAAACTGTTTTTT CSARVLTGGRGEKLFF TRBJ1-4 many TRBD1 TRBV20-1
TGTGCCAGCAGTTTAGAGGTGAGCTTCACAGATACGCAGTATTTT CASSLEVSFTDTQYF TRBJ2-3 . . TRBV12-3/TRBV12-4
TGTGCCAGCAGAAACAAACTGGAAAATGAGCAGTTCTTC CASRNKLENEQFF TRBJ2-1 . . TRBV12-3/TRBV12-4
TGTGCCAGCAGCATTAGGGGAGAGCAGTACTTC CASSIRGEQYF TRBJ2-7 . . TRBV11-2
TGTGCCACCAGTGCCATAGGGCAGAGGTTAGCCAAAAACATTCAGTACTTC CATSAIGQRLAKNIQYF TRBJ2-4 few . TRBV24-1
TGTGCCAGCAGCCATGAACAGCTTGGCACTGAAGCTTTCTTT CASSHEQLGTEAFF TRBJ1-1 . . TRBV7-8
TGCAGTGCTAGTATGGCGGGGGTTGATGAAAAACTGTTTTTT CSASMAGVDEKLFF TRBJ1-4 . . TRBV20-1
TGTGCCAGCAGCCCTCAGGGACTGAACACCGGGGAGCTGTTTTTT CASSPQGLNTGELFF TRBJ2-2 . . TRBV5-4
TGTGCCAGCAGTTTACTAGGCGAAAAACTGTTTTTT CASSLLGEKLFF TRBJ1-4 many . TRBV12-3/TRBV12-4
TGTGCCAGCAGTCCAGGGGGGGGGATAGCGGTCGGCTCCTACGAGCAGTACTTC CASSPGGGIAVGSYEQYF TRBJ2-7 . . TRBV27
TGTGCCAGCAGTTACTCGGCCCTCACAGATACGCAGTATTTT CASSYSALTDTQYF TRBJ2-3 few . TRBV6-2/TRBV6-3
TGTGCCAGCAGCTTGTATGCCGGGACAGGGTGGGACACCATATATTTT CASSLYAGTGWDTIYF TRBJ1-3 few TRBD1 TRBV5-5
TGCGCCAGCACCGCCTGGCAGGGGCCCGACTACGAGCAGTACTTC CASTAWQGPDYEQYF TRBJ2-7 few . TRBV5-1
TGTGCCAGCAGTTTACAAGGGGGTTATAGCAATCAGCCCCAGCATTTT CASSLQGGYSNQPQHF TRBJ1-5 many . TRBV12-3/TRBV12-4
TGCGCCAGCAGCCAAGATCTTGGGGGGGACACTGAAGCTTTCTTT CASSQDLGGDTEAFF TRBJ1-1 many . TRBV4-3
TGTGCCAGCAAGGGACAGGGGGGAGGCTACACCTTC CASKGQGGGYTF TRBJ1-2 many TRBD1 TRBV3-1
TGCGCCAGCAGCAGGGGACAGGGGGCGACCAATGAGCAGTTCTTC CASSRGQGATNEQFF TRBJ2-1 few TRBD1 TRBV5-1
TGTGCCAGCAGCCAACTTAATCAGGGGGCGAGGCAAGAGACCCAGTACTTC CASSQLNQGARQETQYF TRBJ2-5 . TRBD1 TRBV4-2
TGTGCCAGCAGCCAAAACGGGGGCTACTATAATTCACCCCTCCACTTT CASSQNGGYYNSPLHF TRBJ1-6 . . TRBV7-2
TGCGCCAGCAGTGAGTACGGGATTGGCGGGAATGAGCAGTTCTTC CASSEYGIGGNEQFF TRBJ2-1 few . TRBV10-2
TGTGCCAGCAGTTTTTTGAACACTGAAGCTTTCTTT CASSFLNTEAFF TRBJ1-1 many . TRBV28
TGCAGCGTCGACGAGGGGGGTCGGCCAGATACGCAGTATTTT CSVDEGGRPDTQYF TRBJ2-3 . . TRBV29-1
TGCAGTGCTAGAGACAGGGCAAACTATGGCTACACCTTC CSARDRANYGYTF TRBJ1-2 few . TRBV20-1
TGTGCCAGCAGCGAGAGGGGAGCGGGAGCCGCAGATACGCAGTATTTT CASSERGAGAADTQYF TRBJ2-3 few TRBD2 TRBV28
TGTGCCAGCAGCCGATCGACCCTCCGGGAACCGCAGTACTTC CASSRSTLREPQYF TRBJ2-7 . . TRBV11-2
TGTGCCAGCAGTTTCAAAGGGCGAGGGGAGCTGTTTTTT CASSFKGRGELFF TRBJ2-2 . . TRBV12-3/TRBV12-4
TGTGCCAGCAGTTACGGAACGGGGCAGGGGAACCCCCTCCACTTT CASSYGTGQGNPLHF TRBJ1-6 many . TRBV6-5
TGTGCCAGCAGCTCCCTCGGGGGCACATTTCCTTACGAGCAGTACTTC CASSSLGGTFPYEQYF TRBJ2-7 . . TRBV11-2
TGCAGTGCTCACGGGCGGAATGCGAACGAGCAGTACTTC CSAHGRNANEQYF TRBJ2-7 . . TRBV20-1
TGTGCCAGCAGCTTCTCCACTGAAGCTTTCTTT CASSFSTEAFF TRBJ1-1 many . TRBV7-2
TGCAGTGCCGTGCATAGGAGGTCTAATGAAAAACTGTTTTTT CSAVHRRSNEKLFF TRBJ1-4 . . TRBV20-1
TGCGCCAGCAGCCATCCCGGGACAGGTCAAGAGACCCAGTACTTC CASSHPGTGQETQYF TRBJ2-5 . TRBD1 TRBV4-1
TGCAGTGCTAGAGTGGGCGCGGAGACCCAGTACTTC CSARVGAETQYF TRBJ2-5 . . TRBV20-1
TGTGCCAGCAGCCCGGGCGGGAATCTCGATTCACCCCTCCACTTT CASSPGGNLDSPLHF TRBJ1-6 few . TRBV9
TGTGCCAGCAGCCCCATGGGAAGCACTGTTGAGCAGTTCTTC CASSPMGSTVEQFF TRBJ2-1 . . TRBV5-8
TGTGCCAGCAGCCCCCCGCTTTCCTCCTACAATGAGCAGTTCTTC CASSPPLSSYNEQFF TRBJ2-1 . . TRBV5-6
TGCAGTGCTAGAGATCTCACACAGCTTAATTCACCCCTCCAATTT CSARDLTQLNSPLQF TRBJ1-6 . . TRBV20-1
TGCAGTGCCCTCGGGGGCAGGGCGTATCAGCCCCAGCATTTT CSALGGRAYQPQHF TRBJ1-5 many . TRBV20-1
TGTGCCTGGAGTGTGCGGGGAGGGAGTCAGCCCCAGCATTTT CAWSVRGGSQPQHF TRBJ1-5 . . TRBV30
TGTGCCAGCAGCATACAGGGGGGAAATTCACCCCACCACTTT CASSIQGGNSPHHF TRBJ1-6 . TRBD1 TRBV5-6
TGTGCCAGCAGCTTAGCTGGACATAAGCTCTTC CASSLAGHKLF TRBJ2-1 few . TRBV7-9
TGTGCCAGTAGTAAGCCGGGACACCTGAACACTGAAGCTTTCTTT CASSKPGHLNTEAFF TRBJ1-1 few . TRBV19